This passage covers 28 T cell receptor beta chains from one sample sequenced in a study of blood T cells in healthy people across ages. Together with a sample-barcoded 5' primer, a J-beta primer mix was included in a second PCR lasting 7 to 11 cycles. TCRdb independently ran MiXCR on the 5' RACE reads; one entry per CDR3 protein. The data show 800,000 to 1,000,000 distinct CDR3 sequences, with 45% to 50% seen just once and roughly 13% held by the top ten. Material for sequencing was blood. These receptor sequences come from a young man in good health.

This clonotype occurred many times. The rearrangement joins TRBV11-1 to TRBJ2-7; D not resolved. Germline V gives CDR1 SGHAT, CDR2 FQDESV (reference sequence). Trimming took 2 bases from V and 0 from J, leaving 11 bases between them. This CDR3 has 15 amino acids. The CDR3 here is CASSLNSGSSYEQYF. The CDR3 DNA reads TGTGCCAGCAGCTTAAACTCAGGTAGCTCCTACGAGCAGTACTTC.

CDR3: CASSRETGRTEAFF. In nucleotides, the CDR3 is TGTGCCAGCAGCCGAGAGACGGGCAGGACTGAAGCTTTCTTT. V gene TRBV7-9 combines with J gene TRBJ1-1; D is unresolved. The CDR3 runs 14 residues. The germline V and J ends were trimmed by 5 bases and 5 bases, with 15 bases remaining between them. Germline V CDR1 and CDR2: SEHNR, FQNEAQ (reference sequence).

The chain joins TRBV12-3 or TRBV12-4 to TRBJ2-7; possibly TRBD1 for D (7 bases). The CDR3 is made up of 14 amino acids. Trimming removed 6 bases at V and 3 bases at J, with 15 bases between. The CDR3 region is CASSQGGTDYEQYF. The CDR3 DNA sequence: TGTGCCAGCAGCCAAGGCGGGACAGACTACGAGCAGTACTTC.

The gene calls are TRBV4-1 and TRBJ1-4; D unclear. The CDR3 covers 14 residues. Germline V gene lookup returns CDR1 MGHRA and CDR2 YSYEKL. The V end was cut by 0 bases, the J end by 5 bases, with 7 bases between. Written as DNA, the CDR3 is TGCGCCAGCAGCCAAGAACGGTTAAATGAAAAACTGTTTTTT. Amino acids: CASSQERLNEKLFF.

The chain recombines TRBV4-1 with TRBJ2-7, with D possibly being TRBD1 (5 bases). In germline, CDR1 is MGHRA, CDR2 YSYEKL. Trimming removed 2 bases from V and 3 bases from J, with 11 bases in between. The CDR3 is 14 residues long. This CDR3 is CASSQTAGYYEQYF. CDR3 bases: TGCGCCAGCAGCCAAACCGCAGGGTACTACGAGCAGTACTTC.

This chain uses TRBV4-1 with TRBJ1-2; D is undetermined. The V end was cut by 3 bases, the J end by 7 bases, with 33 bases between. The length of the CDR3 is 20 residues. Germline V CDR1 and CDR2: MGHRA, YSYEKL. Written as DNA, the CDR3 is TGCGCCAGCAGCCAGAGAGCGCTTGATGGCGGACCAGTGTCGAATCGTGGCTACACCTTC. Its protein product is CASSQRALDGGPVSNRGYTF.

This sequence joins TRBV7-2 and TRBJ2-1, with unresolved D. The CDR3 is 16 amino acids. Between the trimmed V and J ends, which lost 7 bases and 2 bases, there was a span of 18 bases. Germline values: CDR1 SGHTA, CDR2 FQGNSA. The CDR3, as DNA: TGTGCCAGCACCATTATGATGGCAGCAACCTACAATGAGCAGTTCTTC. This gives the protein CASTIMMAATYNEQFF. The full variable domain, rest sourced from reference TRBV7-2 and TRBJ2-1, is GAGVSQSPSNKVTEKGKDVELRCDPISGHTALYWYRQSLGQGLEFLIYFQGNSAPDKSGLPSDRFSAERTGGSVSTLTIQRTQQEDSAVYLCASTIMMAATYNEQFFGPGTRLTVL.

The chain joins TRBV9 to TRBJ2-3; D unclear. The V gene lost 0 bases and the J gene lost 6 bases, with 14 bases spanning the gap. The CDR3 spans 15 residues. CDR1 and CDR2 from the germline V gene are SGDLS and YYNGEE. In DNA form, the CDR3 reads TGTGCCAGCAGCGTAGGTAGTATACAGTATGATACGCAGTATTTT. As protein: CASSVGSIQYDTQYF.

This clonotype was seen once. The chain is built from TRBV20-1 and TRBJ2-1; TRBD2 matches 10 bases. The V and J ends lost 0 bases and 9 bases, in that order; junction bases with no gene match: 5. This CDR3 region has 14 residues. Per germline, CDR1 DFQATT and CDR2 SNEGSKA (reference sequence). The CDR3 bases are TGCAGTGCTAGAGATGCAGCGGGGGGGCGTGAGCAGTTCTTC. It is translated as CSARDAAGGREQFF.

The chain employs TRBV4-3 and TRBJ2-7; D not certain. CDR3 length: 15 residues. V was pared by 0 bases and J by 3 bases, with 12 bases between. Germline CDR1 reads LGHNA; CDR2 reads YSLEER. The CDR3 reads CASSQDRVRNYEQYF. The CDR3, as DNA: TGCGCCAGCAGCCAAGATCGGGTTAGGAACTACGAGCAGTACTTC.

This chain links TRBV4-2 with TRBJ1-2, with D unclear. V was pared by 0 bases and J by 1 base, with 18 bases between. The CDR3 totals 18 residues. Germline V gene sequence: CDR1 LGHNA, CDR2 YNFKEQ. CDR3 sequence: CASSQESGVVPVNYGYTF. DNA of the CDR3: TGTGCCAGCAGCCAAGAAAGCGGGGTCGTCCCTGTTAACTATGGCTACACCTTC.

V usage is TRBV27 and J usage is TRBJ2-1, with D perhaps given as TRBD1 or TRBD2 (5 bases each). Trimming took off 8 bases at V and 4 bases at J, with 15 bases between the two ends. The CDR3 contains 14 residues. CDR1 MNHEY and CDR2 SMNVEV come from the germline V gene (reference sequence). The CDR3: CASQPLGDYNEQFF. Written as DNA, the CDR3 is TGTGCCAGCCAACCACTGGGGGATTACAATGAGCAGTTCTTC.

This clonotype was detected a few times. The V call is TRBV28, the J call TRBJ1-1; D is possibly TRBD1 (6 bases). Trimming removed 5 bases at V and 0 bases at J, with 13 bases between. The CDR3 contains 15 residues. Germline CDR1 and CDR2: MDHEN and SYDVKM. The chain's CDR3 is CASSRDRSVNTEAFF. In DNA, the CDR3 is TGTGCCAGCAGTCGTGACAGGAGCGTGAACACTGAAGCTTTCTTT.

CDR3 nucleotides: TGCAGCGTTGCTCCCGGGACAGGGGGGGTCTACGAGCAGTACTTC. Its translation is CSVAPGTGGVYEQYF. The V gene is TRBV29-1, the J gene TRBJ2-5; 11 bases agree with TRBD1. Gene TRBJ2-7 matches the end of the DNA better, so the J call may be wrong. The CDR3 spans 15 residues. Germline CDR1 SQVTM, CDR2 ANQGSEA.

This chain joins TRBV7-9 and TRBJ2-7; D remains unclear. The CDR3 runs 11 residues. Trimming shortened V by 1 base and J by 9 bases, and 7 bases separated the two germline ends. CDR1 is SEHNR and CDR2 is FQNEAQ in the germline V gene (reference sequence). CDR3: CASSLESRQYF. The CDR3 region has the DNA TGTGCCAGCAGCTTAGAATCCAGGCAGTACTTC.

As regards this clonotype: One junction end does not reproduce the germline sequence, and a read error may be involved. The chain couples TRBV7-7 to TRBJ2-7; 9 nucleotides align to TRBD2. CDR3 size: 16 residues. Germline CDR1 is SSHAT and CDR2 is FNYEAQ (reference sequence). Here the CDR3 DNA reads TGTGCTAGCAGCCCCGGCGCGGGGGGGCTTTCCTACGAGCAGTACTTC. Its translation is CASSPGAGGLSYEQYF. The full variable domain, completed using reference TRBV7-7 and TRBJ2-7, is GAGVSQSPRYKVTKRGQDVTLRCDPISSHATLYWYQQALGQGPEFLTYFNYEAQPDKSGLPSDRFSAERPEGSISTLTIQRTEQRDSAMYRCASSPGAGGLSYEQYFGPGTRLTVT.

V and J are TRBV20-1 and TRBJ1-2, with 7 bases matching TRBD1. The CDR3 extends over 15 amino acids. Germline CDR1 DFQATT, CDR2 SNEGSKA (reference sequence). Germline trimming cut 5 bases from V and 6 bases from J; bases unmatched to any gene: 15. The CDR3 loop reads CSAPQGTTSKDGYTF. CDR3 nucleotides: TGCAGTGCTCCACAGGGGACCACCAGTAAGGATGGCTACACCTTC.

This chain joins TRBV4-1 and TRBJ2-1; 8 bases map to TRBD2. Germline CDR1 is MGHRA and CDR2 is YSYEKL. The CDR3 length is 16 residues. The J segment lost 6 bases and the V segment lost 4 bases, leaving 11 bases of the junction unmatched. CDR3 sequence reads: CASSPFGRGASNEQFF. The CDR3 DNA is TGCGCCAGCAGCCCCTTCGGGAGGGGCGCCTCCAATGAGCAGTTCTTC.

The V and J genes are TRBV2 and TRBJ2-5; D may correspond to TRBD1 or TRBD2 (5 bases each). Trimming took 5 bases from V and 10 from J, leaving 23 bases between them. The CDR3 is 15 residues long. Germline lookup yields CDR1 SNHLY and CDR2 FYNNEI. CDR3 sequence reads: CASSTTGTTVADQYF. In DNA, the CDR3 is TGTGCCAGCAGTACAACCGGGACCACGGTTGCGGACCAGTACTTC.

The chain combines TRBV14 with TRBJ2-3; possibly TRBD2 for D (6 bases). V was trimmed by 4 bases and J by 5 bases, leaving 19 bases between them. The germline V gene encodes CDR1 SGHDN and CDR2 FVKESK. The CDR3 is 16 residues long. The CDR3 sequence is CASSRAGYKRQDTQYF. For the CDR3, the DNA is TGTGCCAGCAGCCGAGCGGGTTATAAACGCCAAGATACGCAGTATTTT.

The CDR3 nucleotides read TGTGCCAGCAGCCCCCGGAAAGGGGTAAACGAGCAGTACTTC. Protein sequence: CASSPRKGVNEQYF. The rearrangement links TRBV4-2 to TRBJ2-7; D may be TRBD1 (5 bases). V lost 4 bases to trimming and J lost 5 bases, with 15 bases between them. The CDR3 is 14 amino acids. CDR1 is LGHNA, CDR2 YNFKEQ, per germline.

V and J are TRBV5-1 and TRBJ2-5; 8 nucleotides line up with TRBD2. Per germline, CDR1 SGHRS and CDR2 YFSETQ. Unmatched junction bases numbered 7, after V lost 5 bases and J lost 4 bases. The CDR3 totals 14 residues. Here the CDR3 DNA reads TGCGCCAGCAGACCGGGACTAGATGGAGAGACCCAGTACTTC. Protein product: CASRPGLDGETQYF.

This clonotype was observed a few times. The chain has TRBV27 and TRBJ2-1; D gene ambiguous. Trimming pared 3 bases from V and 2 bases from J, leaving 8 bases between. Looked up from germline, CDR1 is MNHEY and CDR2 is SMNVEV (reference sequence). The CDR3 sequence is 14 residues long. CDR3 sequence (DNA): TGTGCCAGCAGTTTCCTAGGACCCTACAATGAGCAGTTCTTC. Protein product: CASSFLGPYNEQFF.

This clonotype was observed a few times. Here the CDR3 DNA reads TGTGCCAGCGAGGGACAGGGTTCGACCTACGAGCAGTACTTC. Translation gives CASEGQGSTYEQYF. The V and J genes are TRBV11-1 and TRBJ2-7; 9 nucleotides match TRBD1. V shed 8 bases, J shed 2 bases, and the junction held 7 bases outside the gene matches. The germline CDR1 and CDR2 sequences are SGHAT and FQDESV (reference sequence). This CDR3 has 14 residues.

This clonotype has a single count. An end of the junction differs from the germline gene, which may be a read error. The chain links TRBV3-1 to TRBJ2-7; tentatively, D is TRBD1 (5 bases). Germline V gene sequence: CDR1 LGHDT, CDR2 YNNKEL (reference sequence). The CDR3 totals 15 residues. CDR3 sequence (DNA): TGTGTCAGCAGCCAAGATCTAAAAACAGGACAAGAGCAGTACTTC. Its protein is CVSSQDLKTGQEQYF.

The chain joins TRBV6-2 or TRBV6-3 to TRBJ2-3; 9 positions match TRBD2. The germline CDR1 and CDR2 sequences are MNHEY and SVGEGT. The CDR3 length is 15 residues. J lost 4 bases, V lost 4 bases, and 6 bases had no gene match. The CDR3 sequence is CASSSWRTSADTQYF. In DNA form, the CDR3 reads TGTGCCAGCAGTTCCTGGAGGACTAGCGCAGATACGCAGTATTTT.

This clonotype was recorded only once. V usage is TRBV29-1 and J usage is TRBJ2-7, with TRBD2 matching over 9 bases. Germline V CDR1 and CDR2: SQVTM, ANQGSEA. Germline trimming cut 3 bases from V and 1 base from J; bases unmatched to any gene: 4. The CDR3 is 14 residues long. CDR3 residues: CSVEVAGGSYEQYF. The CDR3 coding sequence is TGCAGCGTTGAGGTGGCGGGGGGGTCCTACGAGCAGTACTTC.

This clonotype was recorded a few times. The chain employs TRBV27 and TRBJ1-2; TRBD1 matches at 8 bases. The J segment lost 4 bases and the V segment lost 6 bases, leaving 7 bases of the junction unmatched. There are 14 residues in the CDR3. Germline lookup yields CDR1 MNHEY and CDR2 SMNVEV (reference sequence). The CDR3 sequence is CASSGQGPFYGYTF. The DNA for the CDR3 is TGTGCCAGCAGCGGACAGGGACCTTTCTATGGCTACACCTTC.